The source of this T cell receptor (beta chain) is a study of T cell responses to AZD1222 COVID-19 vaccine. Study observations and caveats: The donor cohort was predominantly white British with a female majority, and clonal diversity may have been underestimated. The CD4 TCRs associated with vaccination extended across spike and predominated at 160-218 and 743-854. At baseline, seropositivity was found in only a handful of AZD1222 recipients.

Profiling relied on immunoSEQ multiplex PCR, and the TCRdb table lists in-frame clones only, not all of them. The sample records approximately 170,000 clones, about 91% being singletons. Notes on this clone: Its antigen remains unknown.

This CDR3 has 14 amino acids. Germline CDR1 KGHSH, CDR2 LQKENI. V was pared by 3 bases and J by 6 bases, with 12 bases between. The J gene is TRBJ1-5, the V gene TRBV18; D unclear. The source was peripheral blood, collected on day 0 of AZD1222 vaccination. The receptor was derived from an adult in good health. CDR3 DNA sequence: TGTGCCAGCTCACCTGACCAAGTGGGTCAGCCCCAGCATTTT. Translated: CASSPDQVGQPQHF.